The 9 T cell receptor beta chains reported below all come from one sample, sequenced in a study of identical twins. TCRdb re-derived calls from the 5' RACE reads in MiXCR, one entry per CDR3 protein. The sample records some 900,000 distinct CDR3 sequences, approximately 13% being singletons. In addition, the sample was reused for a study of yellow fever vaccine responses in identical twins.

The sample was PBMCs. The receptors derive from a woman younger than 35 in good health.

J is TRBJ2-1 and V is TRBV28, with 11 bases fitting TRBD1. The germline V gene encodes CDR1 MDHEN and CDR2 SYDVKM. The CDR3 has 16 residues. J was trimmed by 3 bases and V by 4 bases; bases with no gene match: 5. CDR3 sequence (DNA): TGTGCCAGCAGTTCCCTGGGGACAGGGGGCTACAATGAGCAGTTCTTC. It yields the protein CASSSLGTGGYNEQFF.

The chain links TRBV6-1 to TRBJ2-1, with TRBD1 matching over 8 bases. Germline trimming cut 6 bases from V and 4 bases from J; bases unmatched to any gene: 8. This CDR3 region has 15 residues. CDR1 and CDR2 from the germline V gene are MNHNS and SASEGT. CDR3 region: CASRKTGGQYNEQFF. The DNA for the CDR3 is TGTGCCAGCAGAAAAACAGGGGGACAATACAATGAGCAGTTCTTC.

The V call is TRBV10-1, the J call TRBJ2-1; no reliable D call. CDR1 and CDR2 from the germline V gene are WNHNN and SYGVQD (reference sequence). The V and J ends lost 4 bases and 2 bases respectively, with 9 bases between them. The CDR3 runs to 14 residues. CDR3 loop: CASSAGSAYNEQFF. The CDR3 coding sequence is TGCGCCAGCAGTGCCGGGTCCGCCTACAATGAGCAGTTCTTC.

The table lists this clonotype with many counts. The V call is TRBV29-1, the J call TRBJ2-3, with D possibly TRBD2 on 6 matching bases. Per the germline V gene, CDR1 is SQVTM and CDR2 is ANQGSEA. Trimming took 6 bases from V and 4 from J, leaving 8 bases between them. The CDR3 length is 11 residues. The CDR3 DNA is TGCAGCGTCGGAGGGGCAGATACGCAGTATTTT. Amino acids: CSVGGADTQYF.

This clonotype was seen more than once but under ten times. The V and J genes are TRBV29-1 and TRBJ2-7, with no clear D. The germline gives CDR1 SQVTM, CDR2 ANQGSEA. Trimming removed 0 bases from V and 3 bases from J, with 15 bases in between. There are 15 residues in the CDR3. The CDR3 region has the DNA TGCAGCGTTGAAGAATGGTTGGTGACGGGCTACGAGCAGTACTTC. This translates into CSVEEWLVTGYEQYF.

This clonotype has just a few counts. The chain joins TRBV20-1 to TRBJ2-2; 12 bases align to TRBD2. The ends lost 3 bases at V and 1 base at J; junction bases unmatched: 18. Germline assignment: CDR1 DFQATT and CDR2 SNEGSKA (reference sequence). The CDR3 is made up of 21 amino acids. This chain's CDR3 is CSARDRTSGKLLGGNTGELFF. Here the CDR3 DNA reads TGCAGTGCTAGGGACAGGACTAGCGGGAAGTTGTTGGGGGGGAACACCGGGGAGCTGTTTTTT.

This sequence joins TRBV29-1 and TRBJ2-1, with 8 bases that match TRBD2. The CDR3 is made up of 17 amino acids. V dropped 4 bases and J dropped 8; count of bases not matched to a gene: 19. Germline CDR1 reads SQVTM; CDR2 reads ANQGSEA. The CDR3 loop reads CSVGSSGSTFGRDEQFF. The CDR3 DNA reads as TGCAGCGTTGGATCGAGCGGGAGTACCTTTGGGCGCGATGAGCAGTTCTTC.

The gene calls are TRBV2 and TRBJ2-7, with D maybe TRBD2 (6 bases). This CDR3 contains 12 residues. The V gene lost 8 bases and the J gene lost 6 bases, with 14 bases spanning the gap. The germline V gene has CDR1 SNHLY and CDR2 FYNNEI. DNA for the CDR3: TGTGCCAGCGCTGGAGGGGTGATCGAGCAGTACTTC. This sequence encodes CASAGGVIEQYF.

The table lists this clonotype with a few counts. V and J are TRBV19 and TRBJ1-6, with 11 bases aligning to TRBD1. This CDR3 is built from 14 residues. With 5 bases clipped from V and 11 bases from J, the junction kept 5 bases outside the gene matches. Germline CDR1 and CDR2: LNHDA and SQIVND (reference sequence). CDR3 residues: CASSAGTGGPPLHF. CDR3 coding DNA: TGTGCCAGTAGTGCCGGGACAGGGGGTCCACCCCTCCACTTT.